This TCR beta chain was identified in a study of monozygotic twins with inflammatory bowel disease. Overall study results and limits: Lower TCRbeta diversity (inverse Simpson) was seen in IBD patients than in healthy co-twins. Evidence did not back any single strong signal or clonotype linked to IBD.

After re-calling the 5' RACE reads, TCRdb lists one entry per CDR3 protein, DNA absent. In all, the sample yields around 140,000 distinct CDR3 sequences. For this clonotype: Its antigen is unidentified.

The CDR3 length is 13 residues. CDR1 is SGHRS and CDR2 is YFSETQ in the germline V gene. Blood (2.5 ml) was collected from every donor individually. Investigators extracted total RNA from whole blood and did not sort T cells. The J gene is TRBJ1-2, the V gene TRBV5-1; TCRdb's D call of TRBD1 is untestable without DNA. The receptor's source is a human donor with ulcerative colitis or Crohn's disease, or a healthy co-twin of an affected twin (not recorded which). The sequencing input was blood. The CDR3 protein is CASSPPRGYGYTF. Supplemented by reference TRBV5-1 and TRBJ1-2, the full variable domain reads KAGVTQTPRYLIKTRGQQVTLSCSPISGHRSVSWYQQTPGQGLQFLFEYFSETQRNKGNFPGRFSGRQFSNSRSEMNVSTLELGDSALYLCASSPPRGYGYTFGSGTRLTVV.